This entry lists 31 T cell receptor beta chains sequenced from one sample in a study of shared clonotypes between healthy human individuals. The assay was immunoSEQ multiplex PCR, and TCRdb's table has in-frame clones only and misses some. Here the sample spans about 990,000 clones, around 78% being singletons. The sample was memory CD4+ T cells from PBMCs. Regarding subset: CD45RA-negative fraction. These receptor sequences come from a man younger than 35 in good health. Some clones in this sample may be carry-over from other donors' samples.

Only a few counts were recorded for this clone. The chain couples TRBV11-2 to TRBJ2-7; TRBD1 matches 9 bases. The CDR3 is made up of 16 amino acids. Germline V lookup: CDR1 SGHAT, CDR2 FQNNGV. Trimming cost V 5 bases and J 3 bases; bases outside gene matches: 11. CDR3: CASSPLSGQGFYEQYF. In DNA form, the CDR3 reads TGTGCCAGCAGCCCCTTATCGGGACAGGGTTTCTACGAGCAGTACTTC.

Remarks on this clone: A junction end diverges from the germline sequence, so it may reflect a read error. The V call is TRBV18, the J call TRBJ2-7, with D hard to call. CDR1 KGHSH and CDR2 LQKENI come from the germline V gene. This CDR3 contains 14 residues. Here the CDR3 reads CASSAPITSYEQYF. In DNA form, the CDR3 reads TGTGCCAGCTCAGCACCCATTACCTCCTACGAGCAGTACTTC.

The chain has TRBV27 and TRBJ1-2; D gene uncertain. Germline CDR1 and CDR2: MNHEY and SMNVEV (reference sequence). Trimming shortened V by 6 bases and J by 4 bases, and 18 bases separated the two germline ends. This CDR3 is built from 15 residues. The CDR3 here is CASSAANRHGYGYTF. CDR3 coding DNA: TGTGCCAGCAGCGCGGCTAACCGGCATGGCTATGGCTACACCTTC.

V usage is TRBV5-1 and J usage is TRBJ2-7; perhaps TRBD1 as D (6 bases). This CDR3 has 14 residues. Trimming removed 0 bases from V and 6 bases from J, with 13 bases in between. Germline V gene lookup returns CDR1 SGHRS and CDR2 YFSETQ. CDR3 amino acids: CASSLAVGGGEQYF. CDR3 DNA sequence: TGCGCCAGCAGCTTGGCCGTAGGGGGTGGCGAGCAGTACTTC.

The chain has TRBV30 and TRBJ1-1, with D perhaps TRBD1 (5 bases). The CDR3 has 15 residues. Trimming left V 0 bases short and J 5 bases short, with 16 bases between. The germline gives CDR1 GTSNPN, CDR2 SVGIG (reference sequence). CDR3: CAWSVLGQGKTEAFF. CDR3 DNA sequence: TGTGCCTGGAGTGTCTTAGGGCAGGGAAAGACTGAAGCTTTCTTT.

The V and J genes are TRBV29-1 and TRBJ2-5; TRBD2 is a possible D gene (5 bases). The germline V gene encodes CDR1 SQVTM and CDR2 ANQGSEA. The CDR3 covers 13 residues. Trimming removed 4 bases at V and 0 bases at J, with 9 bases between. The CDR3 here is CSVVPGNQETQYF. The CDR3 region has the DNA TGCAGCGTTGTGCCCGGGAACCAAGAGACCCAGTACTTC.

This clone was detected ten times or more. The rearrangement joins TRBV5-1 to TRBJ2-3, with 7 bases matching TRBD1. The V segment lost 9 bases and the J segment 3 bases; nucleotides outside the gene matches: 10. Germline CDR1 reads SGHRS; CDR2 reads YFSETQ. The CDR3 covers 14 residues. The CDR3 is CATSKAGGTDTQYF. The CDR3 DNA is TGCGCCACCTCAAAGGCAGGGGGAACAGATACGCAGTATTTT.

This clone was seen just once. The chain is built from TRBV30 and TRBJ2-1, with TRBD2 as a possible D gene (6 bases). This CDR3 contains 17 residues. Trimming removed 0 bases from V and 0 bases from J, with 15 bases in between. Germline CDR1 is GTSNPN and CDR2 is SVGIG (reference sequence). The CDR3 region is CAWSVARAGSSYNEQFF. CDR3 nucleotides: TGTGCCTGGAGTGTCGCCCGTGCCGGGAGCTCCTACAATGAGCAGTTCTTC.

This rearrangement joins TRBV28 to TRBJ2-7; a weak D match, TRBD1 (6 bases). Germline assignment: CDR1 MDHEN and CDR2 SYDVKM. V was cut by 4 bases and J by 2 bases, with 15 bases left in between. The length of the CDR3 is 15 residues. Here the CDR3 reads CASSSPGADTYEQYF. The CDR3, as DNA: TGTGCCAGCAGTTCCCCAGGGGCAGACACCTACGAGCAGTACTTC.

This clone has only one observation. The chain recombines TRBV7-3 with TRBJ2-1; 10 nucleotides line up with TRBD2. V dropped 5 bases and J dropped 8; count of bases not matched to a gene: 6. Per the germline V gene, CDR1 is SGHTA and CDR2 is FQGTGA. CDR3 length equals 14 residues. CDR3 DNA: TGTGCCAGCAGCCAACTAGCGGGAAACTATGAGCAGTTCTTC. This sequence encodes CASSQLAGNYEQFF.

This clone was counted a single time. V is TRBV5-1 and J is TRBJ1-3, with a possible D match to TRBD1 (5 bases). Trimming removed 0 bases at V and 3 bases at J, with 13 bases between. Germline lookup yields CDR1 SGHRS and CDR2 YFSETQ. The length of the CDR3 is 16 residues. For the CDR3, the DNA is TGCGCCAGCAGCTTGGTCGGCAGGGCGGGTGGAAACACCATATATTTT. It encodes CASSLVGRAGGNTIYF.

The gene calls are TRBV2 and TRBJ1-1; D may be TRBD1 (6 bases). Trimming pared 8 bases from V and 5 bases from J, leaving 21 bases between. Germline CDR1 is SNHLY and CDR2 is FYNNEI. The CDR3 extends over 15 amino acids. Here the CDR3 reads CASLLGGLVGTEAFF. The CDR3 DNA reads TGTGCCAGCCTTTTAGGGGGGCTGGTAGGGACTGAAGCTTTCTTT.

This clone was counted a few times. J is TRBJ2-1 and V is TRBV6-5; weak D call: TRBD2 (5 bases). Deletions cut 7 bases from V and 4 bases from J, with 14 bases between. CDR3 size: 14 residues. Germline loops: CDR1 MNHEY, CDR2 SVGAGI. The CDR3 DNA sequence: TGTGCCAGCAAACGGGGTTTTTGGTACAATGAGCAGTTCTTC. Its protein is CASKRGFWYNEQFF.

The V call is TRBV2, the J call TRBJ2-5; 7 bases align to TRBD1. The CDR3 contains 15 residues. Looked up from germline, CDR1 is SNHLY and CDR2 is FYNNEI. Trimming at V came to 4 bases and at J to 2 bases, leaving 7 bases not matched to a gene. CDR3 nucleotide sequence: TGTGCCAGCAGTGGGGGGACAGCCGCACAAGAGACCCAGTACTTC. This gives the protein CASSGGTAAQETQYF.

The chain has TRBV2 and TRBJ2-5; 8 bases are a match to TRBD1. V trimming: 6 bases; J trimming: 4 bases; junction bases outside the gene matches: 10. The CDR3 consists of 15 residues. CDR1 is SNHLY and CDR2 is FYNNEI in the germline V gene. The CDR3 DNA reads TGTGCCAGCAGCCCCCTCGGACAGGGATTAGAGACCCAGTACTTC. Its translation: CASSPLGQGLETQYF.

The genes are TRBV5-6 and TRBJ2-5, with D tentatively TRBD2 (6 bases). The V and J ends lost 4 bases and 4 bases respectively, with 14 bases between them. The CDR3 has 14 residues. The germline V gene encodes CDR1 SGHDT and CDR2 YYEEEE. The CDR3 coding sequence is TGTGCCAGCAGCATGAGGGAGGCACCAGAGACCCAGTACTTC. Protein product: CASSMREAPETQYF. The variable domain in full, completed from reference TRBV5-6 and TRBJ2-5, reads DAGVTQSPTHLIKTRGQQVTLRCSPKSGHDTVSWYQQALGQGPQFIFQYYEEEERQRGNFPDRFSGHQFPNYSSELNVNALLLGDSALYLCASSMREAPETQYFGPGTRLLVL.

The chain combines TRBV2 with TRBJ2-1; 12 positions match TRBD2. V was clipped by 7 bases and J by 8 bases; unmatched bases: 6. Germline-derived CDR1 and CDR2 are SNHLY and FYNNEI. The CDR3 runs 14 residues. The CDR3 nucleotides are TGTGCCAGCATCCCGACTAGCGGGAGAGATGAGCAGTTCTTC. It specifies CASIPTSGRDEQFF.

The chain joins TRBV2 to TRBJ2-1, with D perhaps being TRBD1 or TRBD2 (5 bases each). Looked up from germline, CDR1 is SNHLY and CDR2 is FYNNEI. Trimming stripped 6 bases from V and 4 bases from J, with 13 bases between. The CDR3 runs 14 residues. This CDR3 reads CASSPGTLYNEQFF. The CDR3 nucleotides read TGTGCCAGCAGCCCCGGGACCTTGTACAATGAGCAGTTCTTC.

This clone has just one count. The chain employs TRBV7-2 and TRBJ2-7; the D is unclear. This CDR3 comprises 14 residues. The ends were cut back, 1 base at V and 3 bases at J, with 10 bases in the middle. The germline gives CDR1 SGHTA, CDR2 FQGNSA. The CDR3 DNA reads TGTGCCAGCAGCTTAGAGGCGACGGTCTACGAGCAGTACTTC. It specifies CASSLEATVYEQYF.

Concerning this clone: A read error is likely here: a far larger clone is one base away. Other nucleotide sequences in the sample specify the same CDR3. The rearrangement links TRBV28 to TRBJ2-7; D call uncertain. Trimming pared 5 bases from V and 0 bases from J, leaving 2 bases between. Germline CDR1 and CDR2: MDHEN and SYDVKM. This CDR3 is 11 amino acids long. In DNA form, the CDR3 reads TGTGCCAGCAGTAACTCCTACGAGCAGTACTTC. Its protein is CASSNSYEQYF.

The chain carries TRBV29-1 and TRBJ2-5; 8 nucleotides agree with TRBD2. Germline V gene lookup returns CDR1 SQVTM and CDR2 ANQGSEA. The CDR3 has 13 amino acids. The CDR3 nucleotides are TGCAGTTCGGAGCGTAGCGGGATGGAGACCCAGTACTTC. It codes for CSSERSGMETQYF.

This clone appeared a single time. CDR3 bases: TGTGCCATCAGTAGGTTAGGACTGAACAATGAGCAGTTCTTC. Protein product: CAISRLGLNNEQFF. The genes are TRBV10-3 and TRBJ2-1, with D possibly TRBD2 on 5 matching bases. The CDR3 spans 14 residues. The V gene lost 5 bases and the J gene lost 5 bases, with 13 bases spanning the gap. Germline V gives CDR1 ENHRY, CDR2 SYGVKD.

The chain has TRBV4-1 and TRBJ2-7; 9 bases map to TRBD2. The germline V gene has CDR1 MGHRA and CDR2 YSYEKL. The V gene end was trimmed by 4 bases and the J gene end by 3 bases; junction bases not matched to a gene: 13. CDR3 size: 17 residues. The CDR3 region is CASSPRETSGYYYEQYF. The DNA of the CDR3 is TGCGCCAGCAGCCCAAGAGAGACTAGCGGATACTACTACGAGCAGTACTTC.

The chain couples TRBV2 to TRBJ2-1; D is possibly TRBD1 (6 bases). Per the germline V gene, CDR1 is SNHLY and CDR2 is FYNNEI. The CDR3 totals 15 residues. Trimming stripped 5 bases from V and 4 bases from J, with 15 bases between. CDR3 residues: CASSQQGALYNEQFF. CDR3 nucleotides: TGTGCCAGCAGTCAACAGGGAGCCTTATACAATGAGCAGTTCTTC.

CDR3 coding DNA: TGTGCCAGCAGCATAGACAGAGATGGCTACACCTTC. It translates to CASSIDRDGYTF. The chain combines TRBV7-9 with TRBJ1-2; D perhaps matches TRBD1 (5 bases). There are 12 residues in the CDR3. CDR1 SEHNR and CDR2 FQNEAQ come from the germline V gene (reference sequence). V shed 5 bases and J shed 6 bases, with 10 bases lying between them.

This chain joins TRBV27 and TRBJ2-3; TRBD2 matches at 9 bases. The CDR3 has 16 residues. V lost 4 bases and J lost 3; bases outside the gene matches: 8. The V gene's germline CDR1 is MNHEY and CDR2 SMNVEV (reference sequence). The DNA of the CDR3 is TGTGCCAGCAGTTGGCGCGGGAGGGGTACAACAGATACGCAGTATTTT. Its protein is CASSWRGRGTTDTQYF.

The genes are TRBV7-9 and TRBJ2-5; no firm D call. This CDR3 is built from 12 residues. CDR1 is SEHNR and CDR2 is FQNEAQ in the germline V gene (reference sequence). Trimming shortened V by 5 bases and J by 0 bases, and 4 bases separated the two germline ends. CDR3 DNA sequence: TGTGCCAGCAGCGCGAACCAAGAGACCCAGTACTTC. It encodes CASSANQETQYF.

Note on this clone: Just one base apart from a much larger clone, this may be a read error. The gene calls are TRBV7-9 and TRBJ2-7; 12 bases fit TRBD2. The J segment lost 0 bases and the V segment lost 3 bases, leaving 0 bases of the junction unmatched. The length of the CDR3 is 15 residues. The V gene's germline CDR1 is SEHNR and CDR2 FQNEAQ (reference sequence). The CDR3 DNA reads TGTGCCAGCAGCTTGACTAGCGGGAGCTCCTACGAGCAGTACTTC. It encodes CASSLTSGSSYEQYF.

Concerning this clone: The sample holds other DNA sequences that translate to the same CDR3. This chain uses TRBV2 with TRBJ2-5; D unresolved. Germline V gives CDR1 SNHLY, CDR2 FYNNEI. The V end lost 6 bases, the J end lost 2 bases, and 7 bases lay between the germline ends. This CDR3 is built from 12 residues. The CDR3 spells CASRGLQETQYF. CDR3 in DNA: TGTGCCAGCAGGGGATTACAAGAGACCCAGTACTTC.

The chain uses TRBV19 and TRBJ2-7; the D is unclear. Germline CDR1 and CDR2: LNHDA and SQIVND (reference sequence). V lost 3 bases to trimming and J lost 9 bases, with 12 bases between them. There are 12 residues in the CDR3. CDR3 protein: CASSISAGGQYF. CDR3 sequence (DNA): TGTGCCAGTAGTATTTCGGCAGGTGGGCAGTACTTC.

This clone was seen only a few times. A clone one base away is much larger, so this may be a read error. The chain has TRBV7-8 and TRBJ1-5; D remains unclear. V lost 2 bases, J lost 5 bases, and 4 bases lay in between. CDR1 and CDR2 (germline): SGHVS, FQNEAQ. CDR3 length equals 12 residues. The CDR3 spells CASSLRDQPQHF. In DNA form, the CDR3 reads TGTGCCAGCAGCTTAAGGGATCAGCCCCAGCATTTT.